Sequencing of this T cell receptor beta chain was carried out in a study of beta chain features in type 1 diabetes. Study information: On cell yields, gender and age, patients and healthy donors were similar. Study-level results: Type 1 diabetes patients showed fewer insertions and more deletions at VDJ junctions. The naive, central memory and Treg TCRB repertoires of patients appeared to be more similar to one another than those of healthy donors. Shorter TCRB CDR3s, moderately but significantly so, marked every one of the four CD4+ subsets in Type 1 diabetes patients.

The length of the CDR3 is 15 residues. V dropped 5 bases and J dropped 7; count of bases not matched to a gene: 8. Germline V CDR1 and CDR2: MDHEN, SYDVKM. TCRB transcripts that were expressed got sequenced, as all of the isolated RNA had been reverse transcribed. Some clones are missing from TCRdb's copy, which holds only in-frame ones; the method was immunoSEQ multiplex PCR. The sample has 150,000 to 180,000 clones, 10% seen once. To note about this clone: Its antigen is undetermined.

Material: central memory CD4+ T cells from blood. This TCR was recovered from a man aged 30-40 years with type 1 diabetes. The rearrangement uses TRBV28 and TRBJ2-1, with TRBD1 identical over 10 bases. The CDR3 spells CASSPQTGGRNEQFF. As DNA, the CDR3 is TGTGCCAGCAGTCCCCAGACAGGGGGCAGGAATGAGCAGTTCTTC.